The sequence of this TCR beta chain was determined in a study of T cells in Graves' hyperthyroidism and ophthalmopathy. Study results and caveats: Ophthalmopathy cases were set apart from stable hyperthyroidism by a 13 V-J model. Peripheral blood also featured most of the thyroid clonotypes expanded above 0.001.

V lost 0 bases, J lost 7 bases, and 11 bases lay in between. Germline V gives CDR1 SGHDT, CDR2 YYEEEE. The CDR3 is 15 residues long. Exclusion criteria comprised uncontrolled infection, other autoimmune disease, pregnancy or lactation. Researchers amplified the TCR beta CDR3 regions from RNA transcripts. Initially, a first-round RT-PCR of the TCR CDR3 employed the HTBI primer set. MiXCR was run by TCRdb on the multiplex PCR reads, yielding one entry per CDR3 protein. Altogether about 160,000 distinct CDR3 sequences are present, about a tenth being singletons, with the ten largest covering approximately 20%. This clonotype was found a few times. Its antigen is currently unknown.

Sample: blood. The TCR originated in a young woman with Graves' hyperthyroidism that later progressed to Graves' ophthalmopathy. This chain links TRBV5-6 with TRBJ1-6; no clear D. In nucleotides, the CDR3 is TGTGCCAGCAGCTTGGAGGCACATAGGAATTCACCCCTCCACTTT. This gives the protein CASSLEAHRNSPLHF.